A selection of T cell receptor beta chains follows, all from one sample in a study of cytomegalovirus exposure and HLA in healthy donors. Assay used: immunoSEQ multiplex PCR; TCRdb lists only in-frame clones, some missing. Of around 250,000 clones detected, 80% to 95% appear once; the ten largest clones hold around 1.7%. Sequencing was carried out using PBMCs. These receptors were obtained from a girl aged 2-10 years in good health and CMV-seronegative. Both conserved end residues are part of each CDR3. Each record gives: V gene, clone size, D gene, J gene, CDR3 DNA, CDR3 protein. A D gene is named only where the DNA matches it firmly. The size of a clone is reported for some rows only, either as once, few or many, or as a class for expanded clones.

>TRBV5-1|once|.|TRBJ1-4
TGCGCCAGCAGCTTGAGAGGGACTAATGAAAAACTGTTTTTT
CASSLRGTNEKLFF
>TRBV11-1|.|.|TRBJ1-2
TGTGCCAGCAGCTTCAGACAGGCCAGGGGTTACACCTTC
CASSFRQARGYTF
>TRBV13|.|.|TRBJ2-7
TGTGCCAGCAGCCGGGGGAGAAGCTACGAGCAGTACTTC
CASSRGRSYEQYF
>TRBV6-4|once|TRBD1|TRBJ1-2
TGTGCCAGCAGTGACCCCGGGACAGAGGATGGCTACACCTTC
CASSDPGTEDGYTF
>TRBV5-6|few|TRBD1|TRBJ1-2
TGTGCCAGCAGCTTGGTCGACAGGGCTTATAACTATGGCTACACCTTC
CASSLVDRAYNYGYTF
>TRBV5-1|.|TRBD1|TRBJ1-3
TGCGCCAGCAGCGTGTCCGGGACAGACCCCTCTGGAAACACCATATATTTT
CASSVSGTDPSGNTIYF
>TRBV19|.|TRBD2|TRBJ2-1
TGTGCCAGTAGTCTCGGGGTAGCGGGAGACGAGCAGTTCTTC
CASSLGVAGDEQFF
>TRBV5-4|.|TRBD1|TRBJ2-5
TGTGCCAGCAAGCCCCAGGGACAGGGTAATGTCGAGACCCAGTACTTC
CASKPQGQGNVETQYF
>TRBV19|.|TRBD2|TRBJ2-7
TGTGCCAGTGGACCTAGCGGGGGGGCCTACGAGCAGTACTTC
CASGPSGGAYEQYF
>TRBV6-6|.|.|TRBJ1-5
TGTGCCAGCAGCCCACAGGTGGGGAATCAGCCCCAGCATTTT
CASSPQVGNQPQHF